The 32 T cell receptor beta chains below were found in one sample sequenced in a study of CD8+ T cells in alopecia areata. Following extraction, RNA underwent reverse transcription to cDNA, which served as the sequencing template. Produced via immunoSEQ multiplex PCR; TCRdb's table is partial and in-frame only. This table holds some 150,000 clones, about 86% found once. Sample treatment: oral pan-JAK inhibitor, 5-10 mg twice daily. The sample was CD8+ T cells sorted from blood, taken at week 4, from a patient treated with tofacitinib. The receptors derive from a human donor with alopecia areata.

Concerning this clone: The same CDR3 arises from other DNA sequences in this sample as well. The chain is built from TRBV20-1 and TRBJ1-1, with no clear D. CDR1 DFQATT and CDR2 SNEGSKA come from the germline V gene (reference sequence). The CDR3 covers 11 residues. With 4 bases removed from V and 3 bases from J, the gap between germline ends came to 6 bases. The CDR3 reads CSAKDYTEAFF. Here the CDR3 DNA reads TGCAGTGCTAAGGATTACACTGAAGCTTTCTTT.

The rearrangement uses TRBV27 and TRBJ2-7, with 9 nucleotides matching TRBD1. Germline assignment: CDR1 MNHEY and CDR2 SMNVEV (reference sequence). The CDR3 has 13 amino acids. V lost 4 bases and J lost 5; bases outside the gene matches: 3. This chain's CDR3 is CASSSRQGDEQYF. In nucleotides, the CDR3 is TGTGCCAGCAGTTCACGACAGGGGGACGAGCAGTACTTC.

The chain links TRBV6-5 to TRBJ2-3; TRBD1 is a possible D gene (5 bases). Germline CDR1 is MNHEY and CDR2 is SVGAGI. V shed 6 bases and J shed 2 bases, with 9 bases lying between them. This CDR3 region has 13 residues. The CDR3 nucleotides are TGTGCCAGCAGCCGACAGAACACAGATACGCAGTATTTT. It specifies CASSRQNTDTQYF.

The chain employs TRBV6-1 and TRBJ2-2, with D uncertain. Germline assignment: CDR1 MNHNS and CDR2 SASEGT. The CDR3 extends over 11 amino acids. V lost 8 bases and J 6 bases, leaving 7 bases between the germline ends. CDR3 coding DNA: TGTGCCAGCGAGTCGTCCGGGGAGCTGTTTTTT. Its translation: CASESSGELFF.

Only a few counts were recorded for this clone. The rearrangement joins TRBV29-1 to TRBJ2-2; D is possibly TRBD1 (5 bases). The CDR3 consists of 16 residues. CDR1 and CDR2 (germline): SQVTM, ANQGSEA. Trimming took off 5 bases at V and 8 bases at J, with 24 bases between the two ends. The CDR3 nucleotides read TGCAGCGTTTATACAGGCGTAGGAGCGTCCGGTGGGGAGCTGTTTTTT. Translation gives CSVYTGVGASGGELFF.

In DNA, the CDR3 is TGCGCCAGCAGCCAAAGGCTCGGATCCGGGGAGCTGTTTTTT. Translated, it gives CASSQRLGSGELFF. The rearrangement joins TRBV4-1 to TRBJ2-2; D is ambiguous. Trimming took off 2 bases at V and 6 bases at J, with 10 bases between the two ends. From germline, CDR1 is MGHRA and CDR2 YSYEKL. The CDR3 is made up of 14 amino acids.

This clone showed up just a few times. This chain uses TRBV11-2 with TRBJ2-7; 12 positions match TRBD2. Trimming at V came to 1 base and at J to 3 bases, leaving 4 bases not matched to a gene. Germline assignment: CDR1 SGHAT and CDR2 FQNNGV. The CDR3 is made up of 16 amino acids. Here the CDR3 DNA reads TGTGCCAGCAGCTTAGTAACTAGCGGGGGGCTCTACGAGCAGTACTTC. As protein: CASSLVTSGGLYEQYF.

The chain links TRBV6-5 to TRBJ1-1, with 10 bases matching TRBD1. V dropped 8 bases and J dropped 1; count of bases not matched to a gene: 4. The CDR3 runs to 14 residues. Germline CDR1 and CDR2: MNHEY and SVGAGI. The CDR3 DNA follows: TGTGCCAGCGGGTGGACAGGGGGGAACACTGAAGCTTTCTTT. It specifies CASGWTGGNTEAFF.

This chain uses TRBV5-6 with TRBJ2-2, with D hard to call. V was shortened by 5 bases and J by 5 bases, with 4 bases between the two germline ends. The CDR3 has 11 amino acids. Germline V gene data show CDR1 as SGHDT and CDR2 as YYEEEE. The CDR3 spells CASSITGELFF. The CDR3 DNA is TGTGCCAGCAGTATAACCGGGGAGCTGTTTTTT.

DNA for the CDR3: TGTGCCAGCAGCTTAGGATGGGGGAGCGTTGGAGAGACCCAGTACTTC. Protein sequence: CASSLGWGSVGETQYF. The chain uses TRBV7-9 and TRBJ2-5; D is possibly TRBD1 or TRBD2 (5 bases each). CDR3 size: 16 residues. The germline V gene encodes CDR1 SEHNR and CDR2 FQNEAQ (reference sequence). V dropped 1 base and J dropped 4 bases, with 16 bases sitting between them. The whole variable domain, remainder taken from reference TRBV7-9 and TRBJ2-5, is DTGVSQNPRHKITKRGQNVTFRCDPISEHNRLYWYRQTLGQGPEFLTYFQNEAQLEKSRLLSDRFSAERPKGSFSTLEIQRTEQGDSAMYLCASSLGWGSVGETQYFGPGTRLLVL.

The J gene is TRBJ2-7, the V gene TRBV4-1; D gene ambiguous. V was shortened by 1 base and J by 3 bases, with 10 bases between the two germline ends. The CDR3 contains 14 residues. CDR1 and CDR2 (germline): MGHRA, YSYEKL. CDR3 amino acids: CASSQGDGDYEQYF. CDR3 DNA sequence: TGCGCCAGCAGCCAAGGAGACGGAGACTACGAGCAGTACTTC.

V and J are TRBV19 and TRBJ2-3; D possibly corresponds to TRBD1 (5 bases). Germline V gene lookup returns CDR1 LNHDA and CDR2 SQIVND (reference sequence). This CDR3 comprises 15 residues. Trimming cost V 2 bases and J 2 bases, with 11 bases left between them. The CDR3 protein is CASSIWGSATDTQYF. CDR3 DNA: TGTGCCAGTAGTATATGGGGCAGTGCCACAGATACGCAGTATTTT.

This clone was found a few times. The chain is built from TRBV15 and TRBJ2-5; a possible D gene is TRBD1 (7 bases). CDR1 LNHNV and CDR2 YYDKDF come from the germline V gene (reference sequence). This CDR3 has 15 residues. V was pared by 1 base and J by 4 bases, with 13 bases between. The CDR3: CATSRAAGGGETQYF. The CDR3 DNA sequence: TGTGCCACCAGCAGAGCGGCAGGGGGAGGAGAGACCCAGTACTTC. The variable domain in full, with the rest retrieved from reference TRBV15 and TRBJ2-5, is DAMVIQNPRYQVTQFGKPVTLSCSQTLNHNVMYWYQQKSSQAPKLLFHYYDKDFNNEADTPDNFQSRRPNTSFCFLDIRSPGLGDTAMYLCATSRAAGGGETQYFGPGTRLLVL.

V usage is TRBV11-3 and J usage is TRBJ2-5, with D uncertain. Deletions cut 3 bases from V and 0 bases from J, with 5 bases between. Germline V gene sequence: CDR1 SGHNT, CDR2 YENEEA. CDR3 length equals 13 residues. The CDR3 DNA sequence: TGTGCCAGCAGCTTGATGGACCAAGAGACCCAGTACTTC. Protein sequence: CASSLMDQETQYF.

J is TRBJ2-3 and V is TRBV29-1; D remains ambiguous. Deletions cut 7 bases from V and 0 bases from J, with 14 bases between. Germline assignment: CDR1 SQVTM and CDR2 ANQGSEA. CDR3 length equals 14 residues. CDR3 amino acids: CSGLSGVSTDTQYF. CDR3 coding DNA: TGCAGCGGCCTGTCCGGAGTTAGCACAGATACGCAGTATTTT.

The V call is TRBV29-1, the J call TRBJ2-7; D gene uncertain. The CDR3 spans 11 residues. V dropped 3 bases and J dropped 0 bases, with 3 bases sitting between them. Germline CDR1 and CDR2: SQVTM and ANQGSEA. This CDR3 is CSVDDSYEQYF. In DNA form, the CDR3 reads TGCAGCGTTGATGACTCCTACGAGCAGTACTTC.

This clone was seen more than once but under ten times. The V gene is TRBV9, the J gene TRBJ2-6; unclear D gene. The CDR3 runs to 12 residues. Trimming left V 3 bases short and J 2 bases short, with 0 bases between. Germline V CDR1 and CDR2: SGDLS, YYNGEE. The CDR3 spells CASSAGANVLTF. The CDR3 DNA reads TGTGCCAGCAGCGCTGGGGCCAACGTCCTGACTTTC.

The V gene is TRBV7-9, the J gene TRBJ1-2; D is undetermined. This CDR3 has 10 amino acids. Germline V gives CDR1 SEHNR, CDR2 FQNEAQ (reference sequence). V lost 5 bases to trimming and J lost 5 bases, with 3 bases between them. The CDR3 sequence is CASSVYGYTF. The CDR3 region has the DNA TGTGCCAGCAGCGTTTATGGCTACACCTTC.

This chain joins TRBV7-2 and TRBJ2-1; D not certain. The V end lost 8 bases, the J end lost 0 bases, and 11 bases lay between the germline ends. This CDR3 has 14 amino acids. Germline V lookup: CDR1 SGHTA, CDR2 FQGNSA. CDR3 nucleotides: TGTGCCAGCGCTACACGGAGCTCCTACAATGAGCAGTTCTTC. Its translation is CASATRSSYNEQFF.

This chain connects TRBV6-5 to TRBJ2-3, with D possibly matching TRBD1 (5 bases). V lost 0 bases and J lost 11, with 12 bases in between. The V gene's germline CDR1 is MNHEY and CDR2 SVGAGI. The CDR3 length is 13 residues. The CDR3 DNA reads TGTGCCAGCAGTTACTCCAGGGTTCGCGGGCAGTATTTT. Amino acid sequence: CASSYSRVRGQYF.

This sequence joins TRBV11-2 and TRBJ2-5, with 8 bases that match TRBD2. The CDR3 sequence is 15 residues long. The germline V gene has CDR1 SGHAT and CDR2 FQNNGV. With 2 bases clipped from V and 4 bases from J, the junction kept 6 bases outside the gene matches. In DNA, the CDR3 is TGTGCCAGCAGCTTATTTTTCCGGGAGGGAGAGACCCAGTACTTC. Protein sequence: CASSLFFREGETQYF.

The rearrangement links TRBV9 to TRBJ2-2, with no clear D. Between the trimmed V and J ends, which lost 3 bases and 5 bases, there was a span of 5 bases. The CDR3 covers 12 residues. The V gene's germline CDR1 is SGDLS and CDR2 YYNGEE. The DNA for the CDR3 is TGTGCCAGCAGCGAATATACCGGGGAGCTGTTTTTT. It translates to CASSEYTGELFF. Complete variable domain (other parts from reference TRBV9 and TRBJ2-2): DSGVTQTPKHLITATGQRVTLRCSPRSGDLSVYWYQQSLDQGLQFLIQYYNGEERAKGNILERFSAQQFPDLHSELNLSSLELGDSALYFCASSEYTGELFFGEGSRLTVL.

The chain has TRBV6-5 and TRBJ2-7; 7 bases align to TRBD1. This CDR3 region has 15 residues. With V trimmed by 1 base and J by 4 bases, 7 bases remained unmatched. The germline V gene has CDR1 MNHEY and CDR2 SVGAGI. The chain's CDR3 is CASSYFGTEAYEQYF. CDR3 DNA: TGTGCCAGCAGTTACTTCGGGACAGAAGCTTACGAGCAGTACTTC.

The chain carries TRBV4-1 and TRBJ2-3; 8 bases line up with TRBD2. The J segment lost 1 base and the V segment lost 0 bases, leaving 6 bases of the junction unmatched. This CDR3 contains 17 residues. Germline CDR1 is MGHRA and CDR2 is YSYEKL. This chain's CDR3 is CASSQEPAGGGTDTQYF. DNA of the CDR3: TGCGCCAGCAGCCAAGAACCCGCGGGAGGAGGCACAGATACGCAGTATTTT.

The rearrangement joins TRBV10-2 to TRBJ2-7; tentatively, D is TRBD1 (6 bases). The CDR3 has 13 amino acids. The V end was cut by 3 bases, the J end by 1 base, with 7 bases between. CDR1 WSHSY and CDR2 SAAADI come from the germline V gene. The CDR3 nucleotides read TGCGCCAGCAGTGAAGACAGGTCCTACGAGCAGTACTTC. Translating it yields CASSEDRSYEQYF.

The rearrangement links TRBV29-1 to TRBJ1-4; D not certain. V dropped 7 bases and J dropped 4 bases, with 10 bases sitting between them. Germline assignment: CDR1 SQVTM and CDR2 ANQGSEA. CDR3 length: 12 amino acids. CDR3 DNA sequence: TGCAGCGCGGGCAGAGTTAATGAAAAACTGTTTTTT. Protein product: CSAGRVNEKLFF.

The chain has TRBV7-9 and TRBJ2-5; D possibly matches TRBD1 or TRBD2 (5 bases each). The CDR3 is 15 residues long. Germline CDR1 and CDR2: SEHNR and FQNEAQ (reference sequence). Trimming left V 1 base short and J 1 base short, with 10 bases between. This CDR3 reads CASSLVGRRQETQYF. For the CDR3, the DNA is TGTGCCAGCAGCTTAGTGGGACGGCGCCAAGAGACCCAGTACTTC.

This clone was picked up a small number of times. The chain carries TRBV4-1 and TRBJ2-7, with D possibly TRBD2 on 5 matching bases. The CDR3 contains 13 residues. CDR1 and CDR2 from the germline V gene are MGHRA and YSYEKL. V was trimmed by 2 bases and J by 3 bases, leaving 8 bases between them. The CDR3 sequence is CASSQPDYYEQYF. The CDR3 DNA follows: TGCGCCAGCAGCCAACCAGACTACTACGAGCAGTACTTC.

The V call is TRBV25-1, the J call TRBJ2-1; maybe TRBD1 (5 bases). The germline CDR1 and CDR2 sequences are MGHDK and SYGVNS. Trimming pared 3 bases from V and 8 bases from J, leaving 11 bases between. There are 13 residues in the CDR3. The CDR3 DNA is TGTGCCAGCAGTGAGTCAGGGTGGGATGAGCAGTTCTTC. Protein sequence: CASSESGWDEQFF.

This clone was observed a single time. This chain connects TRBV27 to TRBJ2-1, with TRBD2 matching 8 bases. Trimming removed 4 bases from V and 9 bases from J; junction bases left unmatched: 11. The CDR3 contains 15 residues. The germline CDR1 and CDR2 sequences are MNHEY and SMNVEV (reference sequence). The CDR3 loop reads CASSSNSGASSEQFF. The CDR3 nucleotides are TGTGCCAGCAGTTCAAATAGCGGGGCGTCTTCTGAGCAGTTCTTC.

The chain joins TRBV6-1 to TRBJ2-4, with D possibly being TRBD1 (6 bases). CDR1 and CDR2 from the germline V gene are MNHNS and SASEGT. Trimming removed 4 bases at V and 0 bases at J, with 16 bases between. CDR3 size: 17 residues. DNA for the CDR3: TGTGCCAGCAGTGGATCGGACAGTATTCTAGCCAAAAACATTCAGTACTTC. It is translated as CASSGSDSILAKNIQYF.

This clone appeared once. This chain links TRBV27 with TRBJ1-5; 7 nucleotides align to TRBD1. The CDR3 length is 13 residues. From germline, CDR1 is MNHEY and CDR2 SMNVEV (reference sequence). Losses at the gene ends were 8 bases for V and 5 bases for J; bases not matched to a gene: 6. The DNA of the CDR3 is TGTGCCAGCGGACAGGTTATGGATCAGCCCCAGCATTTT. Amino acid sequence: CASGQVMDQPQHF.